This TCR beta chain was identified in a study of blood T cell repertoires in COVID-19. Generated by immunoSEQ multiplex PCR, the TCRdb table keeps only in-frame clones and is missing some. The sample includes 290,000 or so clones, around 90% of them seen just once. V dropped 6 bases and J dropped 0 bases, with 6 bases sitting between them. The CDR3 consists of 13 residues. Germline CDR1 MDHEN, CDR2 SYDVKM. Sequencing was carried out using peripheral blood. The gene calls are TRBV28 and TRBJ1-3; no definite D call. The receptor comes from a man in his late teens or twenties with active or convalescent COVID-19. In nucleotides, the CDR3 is TGTGCCAGCAGACTTACCTCTGGAAACACCATATATTTT. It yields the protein CASRLTSGNTIYF.